Each of the 19 T cell receptor beta chains below was sequenced from the same sample in a study of T cells after yellow fever vaccination. MiXCR was run by TCRdb on the 5' RACE reads, yielding one entry per CDR3 protein. This repertoire shows 500,000 to 650,000 distinct CDR3 sequences, over 9% found once; its top ten account for 15%. The sample was PBMCs, taken on the day of the yellow fever booster vaccination. Receptors were obtained from a man aged 25 to 45 who received the YFV17D yellow fever vaccine.

This clonotype was seen a few times. V is TRBV7-3 and J is TRBJ2-1, with TRBD2 matching 7 bases. The J segment lost 4 bases and the V segment lost 5 bases, leaving 8 bases of the junction unmatched. The CDR3 is made up of 15 amino acids. The germline CDR1 and CDR2 sequences are SGHTA and FQGTGA. CDR3 nucleotide sequence: TGTGCCAGCAGCAAACTAGCGAGACCGTACAATGAGCAGTTCTTC. It is translated as CASSKLARPYNEQFF.

The chain is built from TRBV14 and TRBJ1-1; tentative D call: TRBD1 (6 bases). Germline V gene data show CDR1 as SGHDN and CDR2 as FVKESK. Trimming stripped 0 bases from V and 3 bases from J, with 8 bases between. The CDR3 has 14 residues. In DNA, the CDR3 is TGTGCCAGCAGCCAAGAAGGGGGGCACACTGAAGCTTTCTTT. Its translation: CASSQEGGHTEAFF.

The V call is TRBV28, the J call TRBJ1-5; D not resolved. Trimming stripped 6 bases from V and 1 base from J, with 16 bases between. This CDR3 is built from 16 residues. CDR1 and CDR2 (germline): MDHEN, SYDVKM. In DNA form, the CDR3 reads TGTGCCAGCAGATGGATTAGGTTTAGAAGCAATCAGCCCCAGCATTTT. Its protein product is CASRWIRFRSNQPQHF.

The V gene is TRBV6-5, the J gene TRBJ1-1; 8 bases map to TRBD1. The CDR3 consists of 16 residues. Germline CDR1 and CDR2: MNHEY and SVGAGI. J lost 3 bases, V lost 5 bases, and 11 bases had no gene match. The CDR3, as DNA: TGTGCCAGCAGTACTGGACAGGGATTGTTATACACTGAAGCTTTCTTT. Protein sequence: CASSTGQGLLYTEAFF.

In its sample, this clonotype was seen many times. The chain combines TRBV15 with TRBJ2-1; D is perhaps TRBD2 (7 bases). The CDR3 is 13 residues long. Trimming took 3 bases from V and 8 from J, leaving 11 bases between them. Germline V gene lookup returns CDR1 LNHNV and CDR2 YYDKDF (reference sequence). The CDR3 sequence: CATSSPGGHEQFF. CDR3 bases: TGTGCCACCAGCAGCCCCGGGGGGCATGAGCAGTTCTTC.

The chain uses TRBV6-1 and TRBJ1-2, with D hard to call. CDR1 and CDR2 from the germline V gene are MNHNS and SASEGT. The ends were cut back, 7 bases at V and 8 bases at J, with 17 bases in the middle. The CDR3 sequence is 13 residues long. As DNA, the CDR3 is TGTGCCAGCATCCCCCGGCCTCGAGGCGGCTACACCTTC. Its protein is CASIPRPRGGYTF.

The chain is built from TRBV6-2 or TRBV6-3 and TRBJ2-3; D not resolved. This CDR3 is 14 amino acids long. Germline V gene lookup returns CDR1 MNHEY and CDR2 SVGEGT. Trimming pared 2 bases from V and 2 bases from J, leaving 8 bases between. CDR3: CASSYMRVTDTQYF. CDR3 DNA sequence: TGTGCCAGCAGTTACATGAGAGTCACAGATACGCAGTATTTT.

This clonotype was detected only a few times. The CDR3 reads CASSHTISGNTIYF. The CDR3 DNA is TGTGCCAGCAGCCACACAATCTCTGGAAACACCATATATTTT. V usage is TRBV7-2 and J usage is TRBJ1-3, with D unresolved. Germline V gene sequence: CDR1 SGHTA, CDR2 FQGNSA. This CDR3 region has 14 residues. Trimming removed 5 bases at V and 0 bases at J, with 8 bases between.

The sample holds a few counts of this clonotype. The chain is built from TRBV12-3 or TRBV12-4 and TRBJ2-2; D is possibly TRBD1 (6 bases). This CDR3 spans 16 amino acids. Trimming took 6 bases from V and 1 from J, leaving 15 bases between them. CDR3 coding DNA: TGTGCCAGCAGATACTACAGGGTGGAGAACACCGGGGAGCTGTTTTTT. It is translated as CASRYYRVENTGELFF.

This clonotype occurred a few times. The V gene is TRBV12-3 or TRBV12-4, the J gene TRBJ1-5, with 8 positions matching TRBD1. The CDR3 sequence is 17 residues long. Trimming took 5 bases from V and 0 from J; bases not matched to a gene: 9. CDR3 amino acids: CASSPGDRSHSNQPQHF. CDR3 DNA sequence: TGTGCCAGCAGTCCCGGGGACAGGAGCCATAGCAATCAGCCCCAGCATTTT.

The chain combines TRBV6-1 with TRBJ2-7; a possible D gene is TRBD1 (5 bases). Germline assignment: CDR1 MNHNS and CDR2 SASEGT. This CDR3 has 15 amino acids. The V end lost 4 bases, the J end lost 2 bases, and 15 bases lay between the germline ends. Here the CDR3 DNA reads TGTGCCAGCAGTGCCCCGGGCCGACAGCCCTACGAGCAGTACTTC. It codes for CASSAPGRQPYEQYF.

This clonotype has more than one count but fewer than ten. The chain employs TRBV7-2 and TRBJ2-1; D may be TRBD1 or TRBD2 (5 bases each). The CDR3 is 15 amino acids. Trimming took off 5 bases at V and 5 bases at J, with 16 bases between the two ends. The germline V gene encodes CDR1 SGHTA and CDR2 FQGNSA. The chain's CDR3 is CASSKSRDQNNEQFF. In DNA form, the CDR3 reads TGTGCCAGCAGCAAGAGCCGGGACCAAAACAATGAGCAGTTCTTC.

This clonotype was found a few times. The rearrangement joins TRBV12-3 or TRBV12-4 to TRBJ2-1; D tentatively reads TRBD1 or TRBD2 (5 bases each). The CDR3 length is 12 residues. V lost 1 base and J 12 bases, leaving 10 bases between the germline ends. The DNA for the CDR3 is TGTGCCAGCAGTTTAGTTGGGGCGGGGCAGTTCTTC. This sequence encodes CASSLVGAGQFF.

This clonotype came up a few times. The gene calls are TRBV7-2 and TRBJ2-1, with 7 bases fitting TRBD2. Germline CDR1 and CDR2: SGHTA and FQGNSA. The CDR3 totals 15 residues. With 5 bases clipped from V and 2 bases from J, the junction kept 6 bases outside the gene matches. CDR3 DNA: TGTGCCAGCAGCGCCGGGACTACCCCCTACAATGAGCAGTTCTTC. This sequence encodes CASSAGTTPYNEQFF.

This clonotype was recorded many times. The genes are TRBV7-6 and TRBJ1-1; no clear D. Deletions cut 0 bases from V and 1 base from J, with 6 bases between. CDR1 SGHVS and CDR2 FNYEAQ come from the germline V gene. CDR3 size: 14 residues. CDR3 in amino acids: CASSLAVGNTEAFF. CDR3 sequence (DNA): TGTGCCAGCAGCTTAGCAGTGGGGAACACTGAAGCTTTCTTT. The full variable domain, its missing parts supplied by reference TRBV7-6 and TRBJ1-1, is GAGVSQSPRYKVTKRGQDVALRCDPISGHVSLYWYRQALGQGPEFLTYFNYEAQQDKSGLPNDRFSAERPEGSISTLTIQRTEQRDSAMYRCASSLAVGNTEAFFGQGTRLTVV.

This clonotype was counted once. The CDR3 sequence is CASISDLYNEQFF. The CDR3 DNA reads as TGTGCCAGCATCTCCGATCTCTACAATGAGCAGTTCTTC. The chain couples TRBV27 to TRBJ2-1, with no clear D. With 7 bases removed from V and 3 bases from J, the gap between germline ends came to 10 bases. The CDR3 runs 13 residues. Germline values: CDR1 MNHEY, CDR2 SMNVEV (reference sequence).

There are a few counts of this clonotype. This CDR3 is CASSDVRGPYNEQFF. Here the CDR3 DNA reads TGTGCCAGCAGCGATGTAAGGGGGCCCTACAATGAGCAGTTCTTC. The rearrangement links TRBV2 to TRBJ2-1, with 7 bases matching TRBD1. CDR3 length: 15 amino acids. Germline V CDR1 and CDR2: SNHLY, FYNNEI. V shed 6 bases and J 2 bases; nucleotides not matched to a gene: 7.

This chain links TRBV6-5 with TRBJ2-3; TRBD2 aligns across 9 bases. Per germline, CDR1 MNHEY and CDR2 SVGAGI. The CDR3 loop spans 15 amino acids. Unmatched junction bases numbered 2, after V lost 0 bases and J lost 4 bases. The CDR3 is CASSYSAGGSDTQYF. The DNA for the CDR3 is TGTGCCAGCAGTTACTCCGCGGGAGGGTCAGATACGCAGTATTTT.

The sample holds a few counts of this clonotype. In nucleotides, the CDR3 is TGTGCCAGCAGCGGGGGGTCTGGGGCCAACGTCCTGACTTTC. Amino acid sequence: CASSGGSGANVLTF. The chain uses TRBV28 and TRBJ2-6, with 7 bases identical to TRBD2. The CDR3 has 14 amino acids. The V segment lost 6 bases and the J segment 1 base; nucleotides outside the gene matches: 0. Germline assignment: CDR1 MDHEN and CDR2 SYDVKM. The complete variable domain, with remaining parts taken from reference TRBV28 and TRBJ2-6, reads DVKVTQSSRYLVKRTGEKVFLECVQDMDHENMFWYRQDPGLGLRLIYFSYDVKMKEKGDIPEGYSVSREKKERFSLILESASTNQTSMYLCASSGGSGANVLTFGAGSRLTVL.